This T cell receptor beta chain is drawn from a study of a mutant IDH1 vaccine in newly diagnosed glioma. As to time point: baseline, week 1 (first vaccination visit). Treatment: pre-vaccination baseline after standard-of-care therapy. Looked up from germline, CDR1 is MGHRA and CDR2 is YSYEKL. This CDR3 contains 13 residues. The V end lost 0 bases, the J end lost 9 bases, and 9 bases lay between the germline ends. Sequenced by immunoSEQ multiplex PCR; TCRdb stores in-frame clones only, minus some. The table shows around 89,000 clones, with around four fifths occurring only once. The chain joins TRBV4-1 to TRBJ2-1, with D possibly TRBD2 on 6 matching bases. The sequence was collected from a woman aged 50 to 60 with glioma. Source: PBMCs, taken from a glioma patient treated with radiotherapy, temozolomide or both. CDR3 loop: CASSQEGGGEQFF. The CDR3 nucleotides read TGCGCCAGCAGCCAAGAGGGGGGTGGTGAGCAGTTCTTC.